A selection of T cell receptor beta chains follows, all from one sample in a study of cytomegalovirus exposure and HLA in healthy donors. Produced via immunoSEQ multiplex PCR; TCRdb's table is partial and in-frame only. The sample lists about 160,000 clones, roughly 80% seen once, with 2% to 2.5% in the top ten. The sequencing sample was made of PBMCs. These receptors were taken from a female donor in good health and CMV-seronegative. Each CDR3 is given with its conserved first and last residue. Each record gives: V gene, D gene, J gene, clone size, CDR3 length, CDR3 DNA, CDR3 protein. A D gene is named only where the DNA matches it firmly. Only part of the rows carry a size: once, few, many, or a class if the clone is expanded.

v_call: TRBV19; d_call: TRBD1; j_call: TRBJ2-1; clone_size: -; cdr3_length: 13; cdr3_nt: TGTGCCAGTAACCAGGGGGCCGTGGATGAGCAGTTCTTC; cdr3_aa: CASNQGAVDEQFF
v_call: TRBV2; d_call: TRBD1; j_call: TRBJ2-7; clone_size: once; cdr3_length: 15; cdr3_nt: TGTGCCAGCAGTCGCCTGAAGGGGACAGGGTTCGAGCAGTACTTC; cdr3_aa: CASSRLKGTGFEQYF
v_call: TRBV5-8; d_call: TRBD1; j_call: TRBJ1-2; clone_size: -; cdr3_length: 17; cdr3_nt: TGTGCCAGCAGCTTGGGGGTACGAGGGGGCTCGGACTATGGCTACACCTTC; cdr3_aa: CASSLGVRGGSDYGYTF
v_call: TRBV14; d_call: TRBD1; j_call: TRBJ1-2; clone_size: few; cdr3_length: 16; cdr3_nt: TGTGCCAGCAGCCAAGCCCTGATGGGACAGGCCGGTGGCTACACCTTC; cdr3_aa: CASSQALMGQAGGYTF
v_call: TRBV2; d_call: TRBD2; j_call: TRBJ2-3; clone_size: -; cdr3_length: 15; cdr3_nt: TGTGCCAGCAGTGAGCGGACTAGCGGCACGGGTACGCAGTATTTT; cdr3_aa: CASSERTSGTGTQYF
v_call: TRBV12-5; d_call: -; j_call: TRBJ1-5; clone_size: -; cdr3_length: 18; cdr3_nt: TGTGCTAGTGGTTTGGACCCAGACCAGGGGTATGGCAATCAGCCCCAGCATTTT; cdr3_aa: CASGLDPDQGYGNQPQHF
v_call: TRBV18; d_call: -; j_call: TRBJ1-2; clone_size: few; cdr3_length: 13; cdr3_nt: TGTGCCAGCTCCCCAGGGGAGAACTATGGCTACACCTTC; cdr3_aa: CASSPGENYGYTF
v_call: TRBV10-3; d_call: -; j_call: TRBJ1-5; clone_size: -; cdr3_length: 14; cdr3_nt: TGTGCCATCAGTGAGTGGGGGGGCAATCAGCCCCAGCATTTT; cdr3_aa: CAISEWGGNQPQHF
v_call: TRBV6-5; d_call: -; j_call: TRBJ1-1; clone_size: -; cdr3_length: 15; cdr3_nt: TGTGCCAGCAGTTACTTTAGACAGCCGAACACTGAAGCTTTCTTT; cdr3_aa: CASSYFRQPNTEAFF
v_call: TRBV5-1; d_call: TRBD1; j_call: TRBJ1-1; clone_size: -; cdr3_length: 15; cdr3_nt: TGCGCCAGCAGCATACTACAGGGGGCAGGTGCTGAAGCTTTCTTT; cdr3_aa: CASSILQGAGAEAFF
v_call: TRBV7-2; d_call: TRBD2; j_call: TRBJ2-5; clone_size: few; cdr3_length: 17; cdr3_nt: TGTGCCAGCAGCTGGGCCGGGACTAGCGGGATGCAAGAGACCCAGTACTTC; cdr3_aa: CASSWAGTSGMQETQYF
v_call: TRBV11-2; d_call: TRBD1; j_call: TRBJ1-1; clone_size: -; cdr3_length: 15; cdr3_nt: TGTGCCAGCAGCTTGTGGACAGGGACGGGGACTGAAGCTTTCTTT; cdr3_aa: CASSLWTGTGTEAFF
v_call: TRBV6-1; d_call: -; j_call: TRBJ1-5; clone_size: -; cdr3_length: 14; cdr3_nt: TGTGCCAGCAGCCCCGGAGGGAACAATCAGCCCCAGCATTTT; cdr3_aa: CASSPGGNNQPQHF
v_call: TRBV5-4; d_call: -; j_call: TRBJ1-4; clone_size: -; cdr3_length: 15; cdr3_nt: TGTGCCAGCAGCTTGGGGGGAGGAGTCAAAAAAAAACTGTTTTTT; cdr3_aa: CASSLGGGVKKKLFF
v_call: TRBV19; d_call: -; j_call: TRBJ1-2; clone_size: -; cdr3_length: 12; cdr3_nt: TGTGCCAGTAGTATCGACATCTATGGCTACACCTTC; cdr3_aa: CASSIDIYGYTF
v_call: TRBV10-3; d_call: TRBD1; j_call: TRBJ2-2; clone_size: -; cdr3_length: 15; cdr3_nt: TGTGCCATCAGGCGGGCAGGGGGTAACACCGGGGAGCTGTTTTTT; cdr3_aa: CAIRRAGGNTGELFF
v_call: TRBV5-5; d_call: TRBD1; j_call: TRBJ2-7; clone_size: few; cdr3_length: 13; cdr3_nt: TGTGCCAGCAGCTACGACAGGGGCGGCGAGCAGTACTTC; cdr3_aa: CASSYDRGGEQYF
v_call: TRBV30; d_call: -; j_call: TRBJ1-4; clone_size: -; cdr3_length: 13; cdr3_nt: TGTGCCTGGAGTAATCTCGGCGGTGAAAAACTGTTTTTT; cdr3_aa: CAWSNLGGEKLFF
v_call: TRBV5-1; d_call: -; j_call: TRBJ1-3; clone_size: -; cdr3_length: 17; cdr3_nt: TGCGCCAGCAGCTTGACAGGGATTGTACTAGGAGGAAACACCATATATTTT; cdr3_aa: CASSLTGIVLGGNTIYF
v_call: TRBV6-5; d_call: -; j_call: TRBJ2-3; clone_size: -; cdr3_length: 15; cdr3_nt: TGTGCCAGCAGCCCACCCGGCGGTAGCACAGATACGCAGTATTTT; cdr3_aa: CASSPPGGSTDTQYF
v_call: TRBV29-1; d_call: -; j_call: TRBJ2-1; clone_size: -; cdr3_length: 11; cdr3_nt: TGCATGACCCAAACAGGCAATGAGCAGTTCTTC; cdr3_aa: CMTQTGNEQFF
v_call: TRBV2; d_call: TRBD2; j_call: TRBJ2-2; clone_size: -; cdr3_length: 16; cdr3_nt: TGTGCCAGTAGACCGGGGGGGGGCCTCTACACCGGGGAGCTGTTTTTT; cdr3_aa: CASRPGGGLYTGELFF
v_call: TRBV30; d_call: -; j_call: TRBJ1-2; clone_size: -; cdr3_length: 12; cdr3_nt: TGTGCCTGGAGTAGCACTAACTATGGCTACACCTTC; cdr3_aa: CAWSSTNYGYTF
v_call: TRBV9; d_call: TRBD1; j_call: TRBJ2-7; clone_size: -; cdr3_length: 13; cdr3_nt: TGTGCCAGCAGCCCCGGACAGGCCTACGAGCAGTACTTC; cdr3_aa: CASSPGQAYEQYF
v_call: TRBV5-1; d_call: -; j_call: TRBJ2-7; clone_size: -; cdr3_length: 14; cdr3_nt: TGCGCCAGCAGCTTGTCTTTCTCCCCCGCGGAGCAGTACTTC; cdr3_aa: CASSLSFSPAEQYF
v_call: TRBV4-1; d_call: TRBD1; j_call: TRBJ2-7; clone_size: -; cdr3_length: 15; cdr3_nt: TGCGCCAGCAGCCTATCGGGACAGGGAGGCTACGAGCAGTACTTC; cdr3_aa: CASSLSGQGGYEQYF
v_call: TRBV28; d_call: -; j_call: TRBJ2-5; clone_size: -; cdr3_length: 15; cdr3_nt: TGTGCCAGCAGGTTTACAGAGAGTCACCAAGAGACCCAGTACTTC; cdr3_aa: CASRFTESHQETQYF
v_call: TRBV30; d_call: TRBD2; j_call: TRBJ2-2; clone_size: -; cdr3_length: 17; cdr3_nt: TGTGCCACCGATCTATGGGCTAGCGGGAGGGACACCGGGGAGCTGTTTTTT; cdr3_aa: CATDLWASGRDTGELFF
v_call: TRBV7-2; d_call: -; j_call: TRBJ2-1; clone_size: -; cdr3_length: 12; cdr3_nt: TGTGCCAGCAGCTCACTAGGCAATGAGCAGTTCTTC; cdr3_aa: CASSSLGNEQFF
v_call: TRBV29-1; d_call: -; j_call: TRBJ1-1; clone_size: -; cdr3_length: 13; cdr3_nt: TGCAGCGTTAGTAAGTGGGGAGAGACTGAAGCTTTCTTT; cdr3_aa: CSVSKWGETEAFF
v_call: TRBV19; d_call: TRBD1; j_call: TRBJ1-2; clone_size: -; cdr3_length: 15; cdr3_nt: TGTGCCAGTACCGGGACAGGGGTTAAGATCTATGGCTACACCTTC; cdr3_aa: CASTGTGVKIYGYTF
v_call: TRBV6-5; d_call: -; j_call: TRBJ1-2; clone_size: once; cdr3_length: 16; cdr3_nt: TGTGCCAGCAGTTACTCAACCGGGGAGGAGTTCTATGGCTACACCTTC; cdr3_aa: CASSYSTGEEFYGYTF
v_call: TRBV7-2; d_call: -; j_call: TRBJ1-4; clone_size: few; cdr3_length: 15; cdr3_nt: TGTGCCAGCAGCTTACTAAGGGGAGGAAGTGAAAAACTGTTTTTT; cdr3_aa: CASSLLRGGSEKLFF
v_call: TRBV25-1; d_call: TRBD1; j_call: TRBJ1-1; clone_size: once; cdr3_length: 17; cdr3_nt: TGTGCCAGCAGTGACCCGGTAGGGGGCGCGGAGAACACTGAAGCTTTCTTT; cdr3_aa: CASSDPVGGAENTEAFF
v_call: TRBV9; d_call: -; j_call: TRBJ1-1; clone_size: -; cdr3_length: 12; cdr3_nt: TGTGCCAGCAGCCCCATGAACACTGAAGCTTTCTTT; cdr3_aa: CASSPMNTEAFF
v_call: TRBV5-1; d_call: TRBD1; j_call: TRBJ1-2; clone_size: -; cdr3_length: 14; cdr3_nt: TGCGCCAGCAGCTCGGACAGGGCTAGCTATGGCTACACCTTC; cdr3_aa: CASSSDRASYGYTF
v_call: TRBV5-1; d_call: -; j_call: TRBJ2-1; clone_size: -; cdr3_length: 14; cdr3_nt: TGCGCCAGCAGCTTTAGTGGTCGATACGATGAGCAGTTCTTC; cdr3_aa: CASSFSGRYDEQFF
v_call: TRBV10-3; d_call: -; j_call: TRBJ1-2; clone_size: once; cdr3_length: 13; cdr3_nt: TGTGCCATCAGTGAGTCGGGGGGATCCGGCTACACCTTC; cdr3_aa: CAISESGGSGYTF
v_call: TRBV30; d_call: TRBD1; j_call: TRBJ1-2; clone_size: once; cdr3_length: 16; cdr3_nt: TGTGCCTGGGATGCAGGGGTGGGCAGGGGGAACTATGGCTACACCTTC; cdr3_aa: CAWDAGVGRGNYGYTF
v_call: TRBV7-9; d_call: -; j_call: TRBJ2-7; clone_size: -; cdr3_length: 17; cdr3_nt: TGTTCCAGCAGCAGGGTCCCGGGGTTTGGGGTGGCCTACGAGCAGTACTTC; cdr3_aa: CSSSRVPGFGVAYEQYF
v_call: TRBV27; d_call: TRBD2; j_call: TRBJ2-1; clone_size: -; cdr3_length: 14; cdr3_nt: TGTGCCAGCAGGGGACTAGTCCAAAACAATGAGCAGTTCTTC; cdr3_aa: CASRGLVQNNEQFF
v_call: TRBV30; d_call: -; j_call: TRBJ1-3; clone_size: -; cdr3_length: 13; cdr3_nt: TGTGCCTGGAGTGTAAATAAGGGGGTCGCCATATATTTT; cdr3_aa: CAWSVNKGVAIYF
v_call: TRBV5-6; d_call: -; j_call: TRBJ2-7; clone_size: few; cdr3_length: 13; cdr3_nt: TGTGCCAGCAGCTTGAATTCCGTCTACGAGCAGTACTTC; cdr3_aa: CASSLNSVYEQYF
v_call: TRBV18; d_call: -; j_call: TRBJ1-2; clone_size: -; cdr3_length: 13; cdr3_nt: TGTGCCAGCTCACCAGGGCCCAACTATGGCTACACCTTC; cdr3_aa: CASSPGPNYGYTF
v_call: TRBV6-1; d_call: -; j_call: TRBJ2-5; clone_size: few; cdr3_length: 12; cdr3_nt: TGTGCCAGCAGCGACCTAGCGGAGACCCAGTACTTC; cdr3_aa: CASSDLAETQYF
v_call: TRBV7-2; d_call: -; j_call: TRBJ2-7; clone_size: once; cdr3_length: 14; cdr3_nt: TGTGCCAGCAGTCGTGGTGGGGCTTCCTACGAGCAGTACTTC; cdr3_aa: CASSRGGASYEQYF
v_call: TRBV6-5; d_call: TRBD1; j_call: TRBJ2-5; clone_size: -; cdr3_length: 14; cdr3_nt: TGTGCCAGCTCCGGGACAGGGGGTTTGGGGACCCAGTACTTC; cdr3_aa: CASSGTGGLGTQYF
v_call: TRBV10-3; d_call: -; j_call: TRBJ2-2; clone_size: few; cdr3_length: 17; cdr3_nt: TGTGCCATCAGTGAGGCGGGAAGGATCGCGAACACCGGGGAGCTGTTTTTT; cdr3_aa: CAISEAGRIANTGELFF
v_call: TRBV30; d_call: TRBD1; j_call: TRBJ1-2; clone_size: -; cdr3_length: 14; cdr3_nt: TGTGCCTGGAGTCCGACAGGGGCTAACTATGGCTACACCTTC; cdr3_aa: CAWSPTGANYGYTF
v_call: TRBV5-4; d_call: -; j_call: TRBJ1-3; clone_size: -; cdr3_length: 14; cdr3_nt: TGTGCCAGCAGCTGGAGGGGTGGCGGAAACACCATATATTTT; cdr3_aa: CASSWRGGGNTIYF
v_call: TRBV19; d_call: TRBD2; j_call: TRBJ2-3; clone_size: -; cdr3_length: 15; cdr3_nt: TGTGCCAGTAGTATTTGGGGGGGAGGAACAGATACGCAGTATTTT; cdr3_aa: CASSIWGGGTDTQYF
v_call: TRBV14; d_call: TRBD1; j_call: TRBJ2-1; clone_size: -; cdr3_length: 14; cdr3_nt: TGTGCCAGCAGCGGACAGGGGGGCCACAATGAGCAGTTCTTC; cdr3_aa: CASSGQGGHNEQFF
v_call: TRBV5-6; d_call: -; j_call: TRBJ1-2; clone_size: -; cdr3_length: 15; cdr3_nt: TGTGCCAGCAGCTTGGACGCAGGGGTGGGCTATGGCTACACCTTC; cdr3_aa: CASSLDAGVGYGYTF
v_call: TRBV30; d_call: TRBD2; j_call: TRBJ2-1; clone_size: -; cdr3_length: 14; cdr3_nt: TGTGCCTCGTCCGGGACTAGCGGCAGCAATGAGCAGTTCTTC; cdr3_aa: CASSGTSGSNEQFF
v_call: TRBV27; d_call: TRBD2; j_call: TRBJ2-1; clone_size: -; cdr3_length: 16; cdr3_nt: TGTGCCAGCAGTACTGGAGCGGGGGCCGCCTACAATGAGCAGTTCTTC; cdr3_aa: CASSTGAGAAYNEQFF
v_call: TRBV5-1; d_call: -; j_call: TRBJ2-1; clone_size: -; cdr3_length: 13; cdr3_nt: TGCGCCAGCAGCGAATTACAGGAAGATGAGCAGTTCTTC; cdr3_aa: CASSELQEDEQFF
v_call: TRBV5-1; d_call: -; j_call: TRBJ1-2; clone_size: -; cdr3_length: 15; cdr3_nt: TGCGCCAGCAGCAGACAGTTCCGGGGGGGGGATGGCTACACCTTC; cdr3_aa: CASSRQFRGGDGYTF
v_call: TRBV19; d_call: -; j_call: TRBJ2-2; clone_size: -; cdr3_length: 12; cdr3_nt: TGTGCCAGTAGGGAGTTTACCGGGGAGCTGTTTTTT; cdr3_aa: CASREFTGELFF
v_call: TRBV5-1; d_call: -; j_call: TRBJ1-2; clone_size: -; cdr3_length: 15; cdr3_nt: TGCGCCAGCAGCCTTGCGGGGCAGGCGCACTATGGCTACACCTTC; cdr3_aa: CASSLAGQAHYGYTF